The subject of this entry is one T cell receptor (beta chain). Its antigen remains unknown. The sample is drawn from a study of cytomegalovirus exposure and HLA in healthy donors. Study information: Prior work identified 100 million to 130 million unique TCR beta sequences in roughly 180 million T cells.

Nominal health characterized the donors when sampled, though unrecorded immune exposures were likely. Study results and limitations: Among the most significant clusters, several appeared linked to common viral pathogens in a later analysis.

J gave up 5 bases and V 5 bases, and 9 bases lay outside the gene matches. This CDR3 has 15 residues. The germline V gene encodes CDR1 LNHDA and CDR2 SQIVND (reference sequence). The PCR ran on 60 Vbeta and 13 Jbeta primers. TCRdb's copy holds only in-frame clones and misses some; the assay was immunoSEQ multiplex PCR. The table has roughly 120,000 clones, over 75% seen once; the top ten hold around 1.5%. This rearrangement joins TRBV19 to TRBJ1-2; 9 nucleotides agree with TRBD1. The sequence derives from a woman aged 18 to 35 in good health and CMV-seronegative. Sample: PBMCs. DNA for the CDR3: TGTGCCAGTAGTGTGAGACAGGGGGGAACTTATGGCTACACCTTC. Translated, it gives CASSVRQGGTYGYTF.